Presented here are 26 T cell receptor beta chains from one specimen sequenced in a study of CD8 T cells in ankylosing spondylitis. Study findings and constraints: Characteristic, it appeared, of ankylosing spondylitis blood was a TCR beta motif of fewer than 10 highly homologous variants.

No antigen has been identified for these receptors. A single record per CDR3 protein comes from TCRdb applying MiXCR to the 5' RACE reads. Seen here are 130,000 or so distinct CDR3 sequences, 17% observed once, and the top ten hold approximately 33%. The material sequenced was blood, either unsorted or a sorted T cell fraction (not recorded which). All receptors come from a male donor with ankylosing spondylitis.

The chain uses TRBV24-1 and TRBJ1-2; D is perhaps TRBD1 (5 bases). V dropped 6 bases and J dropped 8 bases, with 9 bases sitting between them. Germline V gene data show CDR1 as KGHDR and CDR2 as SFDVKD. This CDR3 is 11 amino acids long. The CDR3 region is CATSTRGGYTF. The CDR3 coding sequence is TGTGCCACCAGTACGCGGGGCGGCTACACCTTC.

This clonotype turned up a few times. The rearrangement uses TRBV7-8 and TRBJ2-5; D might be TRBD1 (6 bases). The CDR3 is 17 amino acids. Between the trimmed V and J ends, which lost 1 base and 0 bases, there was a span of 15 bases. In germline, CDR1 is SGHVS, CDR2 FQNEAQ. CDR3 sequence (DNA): TGTGCCAGCAGCTTAGACGGGACAACTCGATACCAAGAGACCCAGTACTTC. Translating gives CASSLDGTTRYQETQYF.

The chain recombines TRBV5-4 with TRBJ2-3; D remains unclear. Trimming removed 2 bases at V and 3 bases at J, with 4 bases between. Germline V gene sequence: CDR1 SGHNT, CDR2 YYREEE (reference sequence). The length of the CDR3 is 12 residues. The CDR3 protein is CASSLSTDTQYF. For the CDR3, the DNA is TGTGCCAGCAGCTTATCTACAGATACGCAGTATTTT.

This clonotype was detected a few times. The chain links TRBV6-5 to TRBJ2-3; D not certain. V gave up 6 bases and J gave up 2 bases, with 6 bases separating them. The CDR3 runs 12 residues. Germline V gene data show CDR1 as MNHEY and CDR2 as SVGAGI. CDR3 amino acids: CASRDHTDTQYF. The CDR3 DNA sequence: TGTGCCAGCAGGGACCACACAGATACGCAGTATTTT.

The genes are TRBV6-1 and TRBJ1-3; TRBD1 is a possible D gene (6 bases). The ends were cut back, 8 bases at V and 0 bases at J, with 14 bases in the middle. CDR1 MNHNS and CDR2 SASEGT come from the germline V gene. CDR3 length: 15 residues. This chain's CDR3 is CASHGQFHSGNTIYF. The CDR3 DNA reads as TGTGCCAGCCACGGACAGTTCCACTCTGGAAACACCATATATTTT.

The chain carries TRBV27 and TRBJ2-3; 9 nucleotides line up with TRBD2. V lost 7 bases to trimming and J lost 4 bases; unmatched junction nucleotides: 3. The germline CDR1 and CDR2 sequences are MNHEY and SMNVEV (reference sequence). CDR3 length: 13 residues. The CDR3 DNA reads TGTGCCAGCAAGGCGGGAGGGCCAGATACGCAGTATTTT. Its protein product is CASKAGGPDTQYF.

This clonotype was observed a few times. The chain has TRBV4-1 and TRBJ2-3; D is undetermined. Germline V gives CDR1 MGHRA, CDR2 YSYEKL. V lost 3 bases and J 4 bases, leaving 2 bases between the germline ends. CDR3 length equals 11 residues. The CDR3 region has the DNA TGCGCCAGCAGCCATTCAGATACGCAGTATTTT. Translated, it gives CASSHSDTQYF.

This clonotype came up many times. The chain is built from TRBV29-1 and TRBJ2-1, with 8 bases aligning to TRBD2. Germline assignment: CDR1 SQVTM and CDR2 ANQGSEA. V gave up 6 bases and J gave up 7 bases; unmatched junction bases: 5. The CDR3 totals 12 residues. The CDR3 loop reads CSVIPGGNEQFF. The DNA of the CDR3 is TGCAGCGTCATACCGGGAGGGAATGAGCAGTTCTTC.

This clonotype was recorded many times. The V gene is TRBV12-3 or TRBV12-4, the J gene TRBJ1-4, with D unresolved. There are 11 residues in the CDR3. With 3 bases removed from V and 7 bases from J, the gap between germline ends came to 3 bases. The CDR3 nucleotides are TGTGCCAGCAGTTTCGGTGAAAAACTGTTTTTT. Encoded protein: CASSFGEKLFF.

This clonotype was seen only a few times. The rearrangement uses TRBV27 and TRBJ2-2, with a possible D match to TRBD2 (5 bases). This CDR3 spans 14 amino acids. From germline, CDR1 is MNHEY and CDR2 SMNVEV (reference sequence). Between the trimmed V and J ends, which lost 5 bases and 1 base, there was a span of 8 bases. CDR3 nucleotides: TGTGCCAGCAGTAACCGGGGGAACACCGGGGAGCTGTTTTTT. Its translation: CASSNRGNTGELFF.

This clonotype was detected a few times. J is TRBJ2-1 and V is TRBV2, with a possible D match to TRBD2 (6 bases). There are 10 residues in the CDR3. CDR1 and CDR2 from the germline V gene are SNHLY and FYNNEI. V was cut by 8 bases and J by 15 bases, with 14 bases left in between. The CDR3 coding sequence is TGTGCCAGCTACGGGGACTTACCGTTCTTC. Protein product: CASYGDLPFF.

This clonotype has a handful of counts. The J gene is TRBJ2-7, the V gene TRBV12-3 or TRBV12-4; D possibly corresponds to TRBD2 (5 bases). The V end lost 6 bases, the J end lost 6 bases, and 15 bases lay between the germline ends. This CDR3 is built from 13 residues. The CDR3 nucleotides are TGTGCCAGCAGCACACACCGGGGTGGCGAGCAGTACTTC. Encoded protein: CASSTHRGGEQYF.

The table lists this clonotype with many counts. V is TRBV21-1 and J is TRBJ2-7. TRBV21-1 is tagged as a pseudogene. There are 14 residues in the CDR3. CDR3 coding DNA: TGTGCCAGCAGCAAAGTAGGTAGCTTCTACGAGCAGTACTTC. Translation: CASSKVGSFYEQYF.

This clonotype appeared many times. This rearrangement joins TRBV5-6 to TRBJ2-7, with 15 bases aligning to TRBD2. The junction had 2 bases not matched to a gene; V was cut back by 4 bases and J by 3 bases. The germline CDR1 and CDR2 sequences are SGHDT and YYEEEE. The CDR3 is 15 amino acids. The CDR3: CASSPGLAGGYEQYF. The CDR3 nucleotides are TGTGCCAGCAGCCCGGGACTAGCGGGAGGCTACGAGCAGTACTTC.

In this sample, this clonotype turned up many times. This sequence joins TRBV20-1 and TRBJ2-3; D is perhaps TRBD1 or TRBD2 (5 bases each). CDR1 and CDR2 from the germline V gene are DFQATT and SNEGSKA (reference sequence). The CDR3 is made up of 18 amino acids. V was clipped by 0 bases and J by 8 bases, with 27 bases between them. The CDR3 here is CSARDRGLTGFARTTQYF. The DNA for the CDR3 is TGCAGTGCTAGAGATAGGGGTTTAACGGGGTTCGCGCGGACTACGCAGTATTTT.

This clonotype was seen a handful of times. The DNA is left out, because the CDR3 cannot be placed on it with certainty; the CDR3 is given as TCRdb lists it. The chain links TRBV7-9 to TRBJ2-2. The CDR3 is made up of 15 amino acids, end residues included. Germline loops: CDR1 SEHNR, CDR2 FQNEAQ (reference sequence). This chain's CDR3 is CASSFAGFGAGELFF.

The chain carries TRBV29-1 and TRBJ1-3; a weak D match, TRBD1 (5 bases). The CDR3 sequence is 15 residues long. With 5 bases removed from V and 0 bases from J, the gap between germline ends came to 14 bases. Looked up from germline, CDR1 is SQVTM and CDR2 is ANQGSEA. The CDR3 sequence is CSVITGGISGNTIYF. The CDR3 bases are TGCAGCGTTATTACAGGTGGAATCTCTGGAAACACCATATATTTT.

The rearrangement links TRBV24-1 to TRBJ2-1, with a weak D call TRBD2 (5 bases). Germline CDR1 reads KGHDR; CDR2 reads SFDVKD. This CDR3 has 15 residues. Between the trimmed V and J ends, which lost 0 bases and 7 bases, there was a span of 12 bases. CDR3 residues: CATSDLSTSQNEQFF. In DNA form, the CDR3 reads TGTGCCACCAGTGATTTGTCTACTAGTCAAAATGAGCAGTTCTTC.

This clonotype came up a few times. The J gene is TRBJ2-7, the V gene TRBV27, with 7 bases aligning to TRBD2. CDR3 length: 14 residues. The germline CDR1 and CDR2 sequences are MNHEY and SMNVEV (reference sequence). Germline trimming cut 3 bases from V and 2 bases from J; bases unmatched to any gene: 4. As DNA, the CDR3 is TGTGCCAGCAGTTTCTATGGGAGGGCCTACGAGCAGTACTTC. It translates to CASSFYGRAYEQYF.

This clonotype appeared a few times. The CDR3 spells CASSLNWVAQGEQFF. The CDR3 DNA follows: TGTGCCAGCAGCTTAAATTGGGTGGCCCAGGGTGAGCAGTTCTTC. This chain links TRBV11-2 with TRBJ2-1; maybe TRBD1 (5 bases). CDR3 length: 15 residues. From germline, CDR1 is SGHAT and CDR2 FQNNGV. V was shortened by 2 bases and J by 9 bases, with 17 bases between the two germline ends.

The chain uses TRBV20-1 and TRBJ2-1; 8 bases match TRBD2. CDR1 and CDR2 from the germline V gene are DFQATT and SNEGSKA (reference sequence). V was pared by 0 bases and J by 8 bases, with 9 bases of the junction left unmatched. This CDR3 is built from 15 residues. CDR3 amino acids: CSARDRYGRADEQFF. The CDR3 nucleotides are TGCAGTGCTAGAGATCGTTACGGGAGGGCCGATGAGCAGTTCTTC.

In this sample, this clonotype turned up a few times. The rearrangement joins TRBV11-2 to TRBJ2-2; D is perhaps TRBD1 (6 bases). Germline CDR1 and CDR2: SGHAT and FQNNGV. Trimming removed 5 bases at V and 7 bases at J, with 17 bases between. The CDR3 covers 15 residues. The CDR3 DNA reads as TGTGCCAGCAGCATTCGCCCAGGGGCGCACGGGGAGCTGTTTTTT. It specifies CASSIRPGAHGELFF.

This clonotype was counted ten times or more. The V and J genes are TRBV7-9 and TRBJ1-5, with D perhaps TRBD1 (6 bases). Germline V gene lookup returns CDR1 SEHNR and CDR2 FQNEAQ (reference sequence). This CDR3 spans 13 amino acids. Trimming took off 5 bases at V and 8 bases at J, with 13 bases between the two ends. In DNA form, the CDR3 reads TGTGCCAGCAGCCTCTCAGGGGTGGAGCCCCAGCATTTT. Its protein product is CASSLSGVEPQHF.

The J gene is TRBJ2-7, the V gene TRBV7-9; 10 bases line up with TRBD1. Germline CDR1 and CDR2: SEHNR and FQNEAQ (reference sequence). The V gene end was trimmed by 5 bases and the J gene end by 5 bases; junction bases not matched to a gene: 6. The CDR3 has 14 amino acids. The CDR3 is CASSGRTGGNEQYF. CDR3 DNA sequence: TGTGCCAGCAGCGGAAGGACAGGGGGGAACGAGCAGTACTTC.

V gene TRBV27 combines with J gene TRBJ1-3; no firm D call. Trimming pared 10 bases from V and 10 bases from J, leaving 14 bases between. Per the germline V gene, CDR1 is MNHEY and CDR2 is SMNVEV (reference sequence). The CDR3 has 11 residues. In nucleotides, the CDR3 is TGTGCCACAAGCAAGGGTGAGACCATATATTTT. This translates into CATSKGETIYF.

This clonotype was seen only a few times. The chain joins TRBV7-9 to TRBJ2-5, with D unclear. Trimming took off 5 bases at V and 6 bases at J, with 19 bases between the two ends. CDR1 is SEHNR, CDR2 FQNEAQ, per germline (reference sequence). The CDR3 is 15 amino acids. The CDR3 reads CASSRESLGRKTQYF. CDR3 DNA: TGTGCCAGCAGCAGAGAAAGCTTAGGGCGGAAGACCCAGTACTTC.